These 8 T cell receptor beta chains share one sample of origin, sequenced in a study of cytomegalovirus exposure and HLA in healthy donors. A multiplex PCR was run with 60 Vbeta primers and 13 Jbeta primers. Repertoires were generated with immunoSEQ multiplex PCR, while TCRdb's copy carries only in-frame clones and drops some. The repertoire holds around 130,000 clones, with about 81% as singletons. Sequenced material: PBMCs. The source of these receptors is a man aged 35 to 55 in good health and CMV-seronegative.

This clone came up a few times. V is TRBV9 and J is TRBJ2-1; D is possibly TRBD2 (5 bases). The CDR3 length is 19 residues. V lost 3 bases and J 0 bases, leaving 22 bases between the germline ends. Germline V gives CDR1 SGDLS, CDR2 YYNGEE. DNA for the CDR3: TGTGCCAGCAGCGACCAAAGGAGGCGGCAGTGGAGCTCCTACAATGAGCAGTTCTTC. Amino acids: CASSDQRRRQWSSYNEQFF.

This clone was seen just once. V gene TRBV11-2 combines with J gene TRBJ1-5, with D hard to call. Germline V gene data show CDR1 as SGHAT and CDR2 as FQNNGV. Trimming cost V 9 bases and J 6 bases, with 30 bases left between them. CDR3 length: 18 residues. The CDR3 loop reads CASRKGQQLIRRAQPQHF. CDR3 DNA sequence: TGTGCCAGTAGAAAAGGGCAGCAGCTTATCCGGCGGGCTCAGCCCCAGCATTTT.

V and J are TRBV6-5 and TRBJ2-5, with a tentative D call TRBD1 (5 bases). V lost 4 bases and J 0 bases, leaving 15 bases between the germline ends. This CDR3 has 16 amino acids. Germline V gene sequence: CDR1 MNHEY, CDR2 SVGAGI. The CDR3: CASSLGRAMYQETQYF. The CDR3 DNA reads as TGTGCCAGCAGTTTGGGCAGGGCGATGTACCAAGAGACCCAGTACTTC.

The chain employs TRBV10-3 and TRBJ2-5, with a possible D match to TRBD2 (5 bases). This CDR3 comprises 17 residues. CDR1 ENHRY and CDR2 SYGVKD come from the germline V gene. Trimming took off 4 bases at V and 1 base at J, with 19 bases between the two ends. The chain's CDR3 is CAISGRPGAGSQETQYF. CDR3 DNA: TGTGCCATCAGTGGTCGGCCGGGCGCGGGTTCCCAAGAGACCCAGTACTTC.

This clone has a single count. The CDR3, as DNA: TGTGCCAGCCGAGGGGGTGAGAAGGATCCGCAGTATTTT. This encodes CASRGGEKDPQYF. The chain recombines TRBV2 with TRBJ2-3; possible D gene TRBD1, 6 bases. Germline values: CDR1 SNHLY, CDR2 FYNNEI. V lost 8 bases and J lost 10, with 19 bases in between. This CDR3 is built from 13 residues. The full variable domain, with the rest looked up from reference TRBV2 and TRBJ2-3, is EPEVTQTPSHQVTQMGQEVILRCVPISNHLYFYWYRQILGQKVEFLVSFYNNEISEKSEIFDDQFSVERPDGSNFTLKIRSTKLEDSAMYFCASRGGEKDPQYFGPGTRLTVL.

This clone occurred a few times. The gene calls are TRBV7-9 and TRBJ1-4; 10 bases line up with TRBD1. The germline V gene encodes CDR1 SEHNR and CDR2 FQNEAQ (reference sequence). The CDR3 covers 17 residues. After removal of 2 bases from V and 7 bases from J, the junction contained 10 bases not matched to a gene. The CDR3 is CASSLLGQGVRSEKLFF. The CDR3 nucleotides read TGTGCCAGCAGCTTACTAGGACAGGGGGTACGAAGTGAAAAACTGTTTTTT.

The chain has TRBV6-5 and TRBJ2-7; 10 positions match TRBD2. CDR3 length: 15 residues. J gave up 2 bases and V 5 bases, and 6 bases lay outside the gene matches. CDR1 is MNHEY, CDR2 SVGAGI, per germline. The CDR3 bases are TGTGCCAGCAGTAAAACGCTAGCGGGGGCCTACGAGCAGTACTTC. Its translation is CASSKTLAGAYEQYF.

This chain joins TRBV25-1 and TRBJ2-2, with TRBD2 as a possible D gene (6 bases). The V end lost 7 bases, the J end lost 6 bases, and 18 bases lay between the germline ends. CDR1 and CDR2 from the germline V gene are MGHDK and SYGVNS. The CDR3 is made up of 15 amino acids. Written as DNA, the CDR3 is TGTGCCAGCATAGGGTCTGGAGGGCCCTCCGGGGAGCTGTTTTTT. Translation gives CASIGSGGPSGELFF. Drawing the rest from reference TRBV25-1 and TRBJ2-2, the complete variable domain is EADIYQTPRYLVIGTGKKITLECSQTMGHDKMYWYQQDPGMELHLIHYSYGVNSTEKGDLSSESTVSRIRTEHFPLTLESARPSHTSQYLCASIGSGGPSGELFFGEGSRLTVL.